This T cell receptor (beta chain) was identified during a study of blood T cell repertoires in COVID-19. Study-level background: Sample material is recorded as cDNA or gDNA derived from T cells, B-cell-depleted T cells, or PBMCs.

The germline V gene has CDR1 MNHEY and CDR2 SVGEGT. The CDR3 has 15 amino acids. The J segment lost 8 bases and the V segment lost 6 bases, leaving 9 bases of the junction unmatched. Generated by immunoSEQ multiplex PCR, the TCRdb table keeps only in-frame clones and is missing some. The sample lists tens of thousands of clones, 90% occurring once. This TCR derives from a man younger than 35 with COVID-19, enrolled during active disease. This chain joins TRBV6-2 or TRBV6-3 and TRBJ2-1, with 11 bases matching TRBD2. The sequencing sample was made of peripheral blood. The CDR3 nucleotides read TGTGCCAGCAGCCGGGGGACTAGCGGTGGGTATGAGCAGTTCTTC. It codes for CASSRGTSGGYEQFF.